The source of this TCR beta chain is a study of patients with pleural tuberculosis. This CDR3 is built from 12 residues. The ends lost 5 bases at V and 2 bases at J; junction bases unmatched: 1. Germline V gene data show CDR1 as DFQATT and CDR2 as SNEGSKA (reference sequence). TCRdb ran MiXCR on the reads and lists one entry per CDR3 protein. Of around 50,000 distinct CDR3 sequences listed, 6% to 9.5% were seen once; the top ten hold 15% to 20%. The sample holds many counts of this clonotype. This chain joins TRBV20-1 and TRBJ1-2, with 8 positions matching TRBD1. The origin of this receptor is a human donor with pleural tuberculosis. Written as DNA, the CDR3 is TGCAGTGCTCGGACAGGGAACTATGGCTACACCTTC. Its protein product is CSARTGNYGYTF.